This entry describes one T cell receptor beta chain. The junction had 4 bases not matched to a gene; V was cut back by 6 bases and J by 6 bases. The CDR3 loop spans 15 amino acids. Germline V gene sequence: CDR1 SNHLY, CDR2 FYNNEI. Seattle's enrolled individuals joined amid active infection and were then monitored longitudinally. Measured with immunoSEQ multiplex PCR; TCRdb has only the in-frame clones, and not every one. The top ten clones hold around 9% of a sample with around 130,000 clones, 84% of them seen once. These data belong to a study of blood T cell repertoires in COVID-19. Study context: COVID-19 samples, acute and convalescent, were from the United States, Italy and Spain. The cDNA or gDNA used as material had been derived from T cells, B-cell-depleted T cells, or PBMCs.

This clonotype originated in a man aged 25-45 years with COVID-19, enrolled during active disease. Material for sequencing was peripheral blood. J is TRBJ2-1 and V is TRBV2, with 14 bases matching TRBD2. The DNA for the CDR3 is TGTGCCAGCAGGAGACTAGCGGGAGGGGGCAATGAGCAGTTCTTC. This encodes CASRRLAGGGNEQFF.